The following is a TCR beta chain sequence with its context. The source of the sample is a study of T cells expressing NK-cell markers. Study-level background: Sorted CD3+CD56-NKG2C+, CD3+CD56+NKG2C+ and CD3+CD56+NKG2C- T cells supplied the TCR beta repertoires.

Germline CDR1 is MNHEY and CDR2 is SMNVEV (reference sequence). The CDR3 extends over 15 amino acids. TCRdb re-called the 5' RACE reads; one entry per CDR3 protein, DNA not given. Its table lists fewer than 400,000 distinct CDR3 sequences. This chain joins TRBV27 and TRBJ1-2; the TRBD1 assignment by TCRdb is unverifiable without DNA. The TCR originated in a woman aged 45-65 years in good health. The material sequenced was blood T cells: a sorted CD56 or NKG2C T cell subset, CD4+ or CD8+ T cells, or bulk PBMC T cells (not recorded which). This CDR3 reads CASKSRDSLNYGYTF.